This paragraph covers one T cell receptor beta chain sequence. What it binds is unknown. The CDR3 loop spans 15 amino acids. The germline CDR1 and CDR2 sequences are KGHSH and LQKENI. The V and J ends lost 4 bases and 5 bases, in that order; junction bases with no gene match: 8. This sample is part of a study of cytomegalovirus exposure and HLA in healthy donors. The wider study: The 100 million to 140 million unique TCR beta sequences, from roughly 180 million T cells, were found by an earlier analysis.

The PCR used 60 Vbeta and 13 Jbeta primers. Per the study methods: Later analysis identified some 80 million unique TCR beta chains, approximately 10 million shared. Sequencing used immunoSEQ multiplex PCR; TCRdb keeps in-frame clones, though not all of them. V, J and clone size are those of that table, while D and trimming were read from the DNA. Among roughly 100,000 clones listed, around 84% were seen once. Points from the study as a whole: Researchers counted 164 TCR beta chains as cytomegalovirus-associated. Reported findings show TCR beta sequences accurately forecast HLA-A and HLA-B alleles in most subjects.

The sequence derives from a human donor in good health. Sequencing was done on a sample of PBMCs. The rearrangement links TRBV18 to TRBJ2-5; 9 bases map to TRBD1. The CDR3 DNA follows: TGTGCCAGCTCACGCCGGGACAGGGTGTTGGAGACCCAGTACTTC. This codes for CASSRRDRVLETQYF.